The 27 T cell receptor beta chains in this list originate from one sample, sequenced in a study of blood T cell repertoires in COVID-19. Produced via immunoSEQ multiplex PCR; TCRdb's table is partial and in-frame only. The table records under 95,000 clones, around four fifths of them present only once. What was sequenced was peripheral blood. The origin of the receptors is a woman of 80 years or more with active or convalescent COVID-19.

The chain uses TRBV29-1 and TRBJ1-1, with 9 bases aligning to TRBD1. Trimming cost V 7 bases and J 6 bases; bases outside gene matches: 6. Germline V gene lookup returns CDR1 SQVTM and CDR2 ANQGSEA. CDR3 length: 12 residues. The CDR3 sequence: CSAGTGYSEAFF. The CDR3 region has the DNA TGCAGCGCAGGGACAGGGTACTCTGAAGCTTTCTTT. Full variable domain (remainder filled in from reference TRBV29-1 and TRBJ1-1): SAVISQKPSRDICQRGTSLTIQCQVDSQVTMMFWYRQQPGQSLTLIATANQGSEATYESGFVIDKFPISRPNLTFSTLTVSNMSPEDSSIYLCSAGTGYSEAFFGQGTRLTVV.

The chain employs TRBV6-5 and TRBJ1-5; D is perhaps TRBD1 (5 bases). Trimming took 6 bases from V and 3 from J, leaving 15 bases between them. The V gene's germline CDR1 is MNHEY and CDR2 SVGAGI. This CDR3 contains 15 residues. The CDR3 region has the DNA TGTGCCAGCAGCCCCAGTGGGGGGAACAATCAGCCCCAGCATTTT. Protein: CASSPSGGNNQPQHF.

This clone turned up a few times. The chain links TRBV11-3 to TRBJ1-1, with D tentatively TRBD1 (5 bases). The CDR3 covers 13 residues. Germline CDR1 reads SGHNT; CDR2 reads YENEEA. V lost 8 bases, J lost 1 base, and 11 bases lay in between. In DNA, the CDR3 is TGTGCCAGCCGCGAAGGGGAGAACACTGAAGCTTTCTTT. This encodes CASREGENTEAFF.

This sequence joins TRBV11-3 and TRBJ2-7; 9 bases match TRBD2. Per germline, CDR1 SGHNT and CDR2 YENEEA. The CDR3 is 15 residues long. Trimming cost V 6 bases and J 7 bases; bases outside gene matches: 13. As DNA, the CDR3 is TGTGCCAGCAGTCTCCTGGGCGGGGGGGCAGGAGAGCAGTACTTC. Its protein product is CASSLLGGGAGEQYF.

The rearrangement joins TRBV6-6 to TRBJ1-5; 9 bases are shared with TRBD1. With V trimmed by 1 base and J by 7 bases, 8 bases remained unmatched. CDR1 is MNHNY, CDR2 SVGAGI, per germline (reference sequence). This CDR3 has 16 amino acids. The CDR3: CASSYLTTGGSQPQHF. CDR3 DNA: TGTGCCAGCAGTTACTTGACCACAGGGGGCTCACAGCCCCAGCATTTT.

This chain uses TRBV11-2 with TRBJ2-2, with TRBD1 identical over 7 bases. This CDR3 has 14 amino acids. Germline assignment: CDR1 SGHAT and CDR2 FQNNGV. J gave up 6 bases and V 5 bases, and 6 bases lay outside the gene matches. CDR3 amino acids: CASSPDRVAGELFF. The CDR3 nucleotides read TGTGCCAGCAGCCCCGACAGGGTTGCCGGGGAGCTGTTTTTT.

The J gene is TRBJ1-3, the V gene TRBV11-3, with D possibly matching TRBD1 (5 bases). CDR1 is SGHNT and CDR2 is YENEEA in the germline V gene. The CDR3 is 18 residues long. With 1 base removed from V and 0 bases from J, the gap between germline ends came to 16 bases. DNA for the CDR3: TGTGCCAGCAGCTTAGGATATCAGGGCCGTAGCTCTGGAAACACCATATATTTT. Protein product: CASSLGYQGRSSGNTIYF. The entire variable domain, with the rest obtained from reference TRBV11-3 and TRBJ1-3, is as follows: EAGVVQSPRYKIIEKKQPVAFWCNPISGHNTLYWYLQNLGQGPELLIRYENEEAVDDSQLPKDRFSAERLKGVDSTLKIQPAELGDSAVYLCASSLGYQGRSSGNTIYFGEGSWLTVV.

This clone was seen only once. This chain joins TRBV3-1 (or the pseudogene TRBV3-2) and TRBJ1-1; 9 positions agree with TRBD1. The CDR3 length is 15 residues. The ends lost 1 base at V and 3 bases at J; junction bases unmatched: 3. The germline CDR1 and CDR2 sequences are LGHDT and YNNKEL (reference sequence). The CDR3 sequence: CASSQGGQGYTEAFF. DNA for the CDR3: TGTGCCAGCAGCCAAGGGGGACAGGGATACACTGAAGCTTTCTTT.

The rearrangement joins TRBV6-4 to TRBJ2-2, with TRBD1 matching 7 bases. The length of the CDR3 is 14 residues. The V gene end was trimmed by 9 bases and the J gene end by 2 bases; junction bases not matched to a gene: 6. The germline V gene encodes CDR1 MRHNA and CDR2 SNTAGT. The CDR3 spells CASSRDRNTGELFF. The CDR3 nucleotides are TGTGCCAGTTCCCGGGACAGAAACACCGGGGAGCTGTTTTTT.

This clone came up once. The chain couples TRBV11-2 to TRBJ2-7; D is perhaps TRBD1 (5 bases). V lost 6 bases and J lost 2, with 11 bases in between. CDR3 length: 13 residues. Looked up from germline, CDR1 is SGHAT and CDR2 is FQNNGV. CDR3 residues: CASRPAGTYEQYF. In DNA, the CDR3 is TGTGCCAGCAGACCTGCAGGGACCTACGAGCAGTACTTC.

The chain is built from TRBV11-3 and TRBJ1-1; D might be TRBD1 (6 bases). Per the germline V gene, CDR1 is SGHNT and CDR2 is YENEEA. V lost 2 bases and J 3 bases, leaving 10 bases between the germline ends. The CDR3 has 14 residues. The CDR3 here is CASSLRTGYTEAFF. The CDR3 region has the DNA TGTGCCAGCAGCTTACGCACAGGGTACACTGAAGCTTTCTTT.

V and J are TRBV12-3 or TRBV12-4 and TRBJ1-2, with TRBD1 matching 8 bases. The junction had 6 bases not matched to a gene; V was cut back by 5 bases and J by 7 bases. CDR3 size: 13 residues. The chain's CDR3 is CASSPGQGGGYTF. In DNA form, the CDR3 reads TGTGCCAGCAGTCCAGGACAGGGAGGTGGCTACACCTTC.

The J gene is TRBJ2-1, the V gene TRBV7-9, with 12 bases identical to TRBD2. CDR1 SEHNR and CDR2 FQNEAQ come from the germline V gene (reference sequence). This CDR3 contains 14 residues. V lost 4 bases to trimming and J lost 7 bases; unmatched junction nucleotides: 2. CDR3 in DNA: TGTGCCAGCAGCTCTCTAGCGGGGGGGAATGAGCAGTTCTTC. Translating gives CASSSLAGGNEQFF.

The V gene is TRBV7-9, the J gene TRBJ1-2; 9 positions match TRBD1. This CDR3 region has 14 residues. The V gene's germline CDR1 is SEHNR and CDR2 FQNEAQ (reference sequence). V gave up 5 bases and J gave up 2 bases; unmatched junction bases: 3. The CDR3 DNA follows: TGTGCCAGCAGCCAGGGGACAGGGAACTATGGCTACACCTTC. Translating gives CASSQGTGNYGYTF.

CDR3 sequence reads: CASSETGGNSPLHF. The DNA for the CDR3 is TGTGCCAGCAGCGAGACGGGAGGAAATTCACCCCTCCACTTT. The rearrangement uses TRBV5-4 and TRBJ1-6; D uncertain. Trimming cost V 4 bases and J 7 bases, with 12 bases left between them. This CDR3 has 14 amino acids. From germline, CDR1 is SGHNT and CDR2 YYREEE (reference sequence).

This chain links TRBV12-3 or TRBV12-4 with TRBJ2-3; D gene unclear. Trimming took off 6 bases at V and 0 bases at J, with 7 bases between the two ends. CDR3 length equals 13 residues. CDR3 nucleotides: TGTGCCAGCAGCAGTCCTAGCACAGATACGCAGTATTTT. Its protein product is CASSSPSTDTQYF.

The V call is TRBV11-2, the J call TRBJ2-5; maybe TRBD2 (5 bases). CDR1 and CDR2 from the germline V gene are SGHAT and FQNNGV. The CDR3 sequence is 14 residues long. V was clipped by 3 bases and J by 5 bases, with 13 bases between them. The CDR3 protein is CASSLPGYVETQYF. The CDR3 DNA reads TGTGCCAGCAGCTTGCCGGGGTATGTGGAGACCCAGTACTTC.

This clone was counted at least ten times. The CDR3: CASTEGPGTEAFF. The CDR3, as DNA: TGCGCCAGCACGGAGGGGCCGGGCACTGAAGCTTTCTTT. The rearrangement links TRBV5-1 to TRBJ1-1; D is possibly TRBD1 (5 bases). Trimming removed 6 bases from V and 4 bases from J, with 13 bases in between. Germline CDR1 reads SGHRS; CDR2 reads YFSETQ. This CDR3 is 13 amino acids long.

The chain couples TRBV6-5 to TRBJ2-7; 7 bases are a match to TRBD2. J gave up 4 bases and V 0 bases, and 3 bases lay outside the gene matches. Germline CDR1 is MNHEY and CDR2 is SVGAGI. The CDR3 runs to 14 residues. The CDR3 nucleotides are TGTGCCAGCAGTTACTCGCCTAGCGGTTACGAGCAGTACTTC. Its protein product is CASSYSPSGYEQYF.

The rearrangement uses TRBV6-1 and TRBJ2-5; 8 bases line up with TRBD1. CDR3 length equals 17 residues. After removal of 4 bases from V and 5 bases from J, the junction contained 15 bases not matched to a gene. CDR1 and CDR2 from the germline V gene are MNHNS and SASEGT. The CDR3 loop reads CASSGARRTGRKETQYF. The CDR3 bases are TGTGCCAGCAGTGGAGCCCGCCGGACAGGGAGGAAGGAGACCCAGTACTTC.

V usage is TRBV11-2 and J usage is TRBJ1-1, with TRBD1 as a possible D gene (6 bases). The germline V gene has CDR1 SGHAT and CDR2 FQNNGV. This CDR3 spans 18 amino acids. Trimming cost V 5 bases and J 0 bases, with 22 bases left between them. The chain's CDR3 is CASSKNRVPTAMNTEAFF. The DNA for the CDR3 is TGTGCCAGCAGCAAAAACAGGGTCCCAACAGCAATGAACACTGAAGCTTTCTTT.

The count of this clone is one. The chain links TRBV25-1 to TRBJ1-2; D remains unclear. V lost 3 bases and J 0 bases, leaving 5 bases between the germline ends. The CDR3 runs 13 residues. Germline-derived CDR1 and CDR2 are MGHDK and SYGVNS. The CDR3 nucleotides are TGTGCCAGCAGTGACCACACTAACTATGGCTACACCTTC. Amino acids: CASSDHTNYGYTF.

V usage is TRBV4-2 and J usage is TRBJ1-1; D gene unclear. Trimming took off 1 base at V and 5 bases at J, with 11 bases between the two ends. Germline V gene data show CDR1 as LGHNA and CDR2 as YNFKEQ. The CDR3 is 14 residues long. In DNA form, the CDR3 reads TGTGCCAGCAGCCAAGTTTCCCGAGGGACTGAAGCTTTCTTT. It specifies CASSQVSRGTEAFF.

The rearrangement links TRBV7-3 to TRBJ2-1; 7 bases align to TRBD1. The germline CDR1 and CDR2 sequences are SGHTA and FQGTGA. The CDR3 is 15 residues long. Trimming cost V 5 bases and J 5 bases; bases outside gene matches: 9. As DNA, the CDR3 is TGTGCCAGCAGCCCAGGACAGGTGGAAAACAATGAGCAGTTCTTC. It specifies CASSPGQVENNEQFF.

The V and J genes are TRBV5-1 and TRBJ1-1, with TRBD1 matching over 10 bases. Germline CDR1 SGHRS, CDR2 YFSETQ. The ends lost 3 bases at V and 6 bases at J; junction bases unmatched: 8. The CDR3 covers 15 residues. As DNA, the CDR3 is TGCGCCAGCAGCTCTCCGGGACAGGGGAGCCCTGAAGCTTTCTTT. Translation: CASSSPGQGSPEAFF.

This clone was detected only once. The chain is built from TRBV24-1 and TRBJ2-1; tentative D call: TRBD1 (6 bases). From germline, CDR1 is KGHDR and CDR2 SFDVKD. CDR3 length: 14 amino acids. Deletions cut 5 bases from V and 4 bases from J, with 11 bases between. This CDR3 is CATSVTGMYNEQFF. As DNA, the CDR3 is TGTGCCACCAGTGTTACAGGGATGTACAATGAGCAGTTCTTC.

A single count supports this clone. The genes are TRBV5-1 and TRBJ2-7; 8 nucleotides align to TRBD1. CDR1 is SGHRS and CDR2 is YFSETQ in the germline V gene. This CDR3 has 15 amino acids. The ends lost 0 bases at V and 7 bases at J; junction bases unmatched: 9. CDR3 protein: CASSLGTGGSGEQYF. The CDR3 coding sequence is TGCGCCAGCAGCTTGGGCACAGGGGGGTCCGGGGAGCAGTACTTC.